Listed below are T cell receptor beta chains from one sample, sequenced in a study of early T cells in non-severe SARS-CoV-2 infection. MiXCR was run by TCRdb on the 5' RACE reads, yielding one entry per CDR3 protein. The sample has fewer than 80,000 distinct CDR3 sequences; 8% to 9% are singletons. Sequences were derived from whole blood, sampled at baseline. The source is an adult who was a healthcare worker with PCR-confirmed SARS-CoV-2 infection or an uninfected control (not recorded which). Both conserved end residues are trimmed from each CDR3.

j_call | v_call | cdr3_aa
TRBJ2-1 | TRBV20-1 | SAVTSGRTISYNEQF
TRBJ1-1 | TRBV5-4 | ASSLNLRNTEAF
TRBJ2-7 | TRBV5-1 | ASSSQGYNEQY
TRBJ2-1 | TRBV18 | ASSPLDRSSYNEQF
TRBJ2-1 | TRBV11-3 | ASSPGLAGSAEQF
TRBJ1-1 | TRBV7-2 | ASSLLAGGTEAF
TRBJ2-3 | TRBV6-6 | ASSRGWDTQY
TRBJ1-2 | TRBV19 | ASSSGLHTPYGYT
TRBJ2-7 | TRBV6-1 | ASSESPRGQGGLAGPYEQY
TRBJ2-3 | TRBV7-9 | ASSSAGAGSFSTDTQY
TRBJ2-7 | TRBV2 | ASIMDRGRYEQY
TRBJ2-1 | TRBV6-1 | ASSEALQKQF
TRBJ2-5 | TRBV5-4 | ASSLDGQGPL
TRBJ2-1 | TRBV4-2 | ASSQHYGDEQF
TRBJ2-3 | TRBV9 | ASSVAGYTTDTQY
TRBJ2-7 | TRBV27 | ASSPYPDRIYEQY
TRBJ2-1 | TRBV20-1 | SAFGHGGDSSYNEQF
TRBJ2-2 | TRBV10-3 | AISDLSGMTGELF
TRBJ1-4 | TRBV12-3/TRBV12-4 | ASSLHRGGTEAANEKLF
TRBJ2-1 | TRBV12-5 | ASGTLVGSGNNEQF
TRBJ2-3 | TRBV20-1 | SAKDRGGTDTQY
TRBJ1-5 | TRBV7-2 | ASSLVRDRGSRQPQH
TRBJ2-3 | TRBV21-1 | ATSGLHTDTQY
TRBJ2-7 | TRBV20-1 | SARDRGEQY
TRBJ2-1 | TRBV2 | ASHKPPAGSYNEQF
TRBJ1-2 | TRBV1 | TSSQDSTGDYGYT
TRBJ2-2 | TRBV29-1 | SVERRGSTGELF
TRBJ2-7 | TRBV10-3 | AISGTGEAYEQY
TRBJ2-5 | TRBV5-5 | ASSLEGLGDQY
TRBJ1-5 | TRBV2 | ASSGAGVPNQPQH
TRBJ2-1 | TRBV6-7 | ASSFRKTSPSSYNEQF